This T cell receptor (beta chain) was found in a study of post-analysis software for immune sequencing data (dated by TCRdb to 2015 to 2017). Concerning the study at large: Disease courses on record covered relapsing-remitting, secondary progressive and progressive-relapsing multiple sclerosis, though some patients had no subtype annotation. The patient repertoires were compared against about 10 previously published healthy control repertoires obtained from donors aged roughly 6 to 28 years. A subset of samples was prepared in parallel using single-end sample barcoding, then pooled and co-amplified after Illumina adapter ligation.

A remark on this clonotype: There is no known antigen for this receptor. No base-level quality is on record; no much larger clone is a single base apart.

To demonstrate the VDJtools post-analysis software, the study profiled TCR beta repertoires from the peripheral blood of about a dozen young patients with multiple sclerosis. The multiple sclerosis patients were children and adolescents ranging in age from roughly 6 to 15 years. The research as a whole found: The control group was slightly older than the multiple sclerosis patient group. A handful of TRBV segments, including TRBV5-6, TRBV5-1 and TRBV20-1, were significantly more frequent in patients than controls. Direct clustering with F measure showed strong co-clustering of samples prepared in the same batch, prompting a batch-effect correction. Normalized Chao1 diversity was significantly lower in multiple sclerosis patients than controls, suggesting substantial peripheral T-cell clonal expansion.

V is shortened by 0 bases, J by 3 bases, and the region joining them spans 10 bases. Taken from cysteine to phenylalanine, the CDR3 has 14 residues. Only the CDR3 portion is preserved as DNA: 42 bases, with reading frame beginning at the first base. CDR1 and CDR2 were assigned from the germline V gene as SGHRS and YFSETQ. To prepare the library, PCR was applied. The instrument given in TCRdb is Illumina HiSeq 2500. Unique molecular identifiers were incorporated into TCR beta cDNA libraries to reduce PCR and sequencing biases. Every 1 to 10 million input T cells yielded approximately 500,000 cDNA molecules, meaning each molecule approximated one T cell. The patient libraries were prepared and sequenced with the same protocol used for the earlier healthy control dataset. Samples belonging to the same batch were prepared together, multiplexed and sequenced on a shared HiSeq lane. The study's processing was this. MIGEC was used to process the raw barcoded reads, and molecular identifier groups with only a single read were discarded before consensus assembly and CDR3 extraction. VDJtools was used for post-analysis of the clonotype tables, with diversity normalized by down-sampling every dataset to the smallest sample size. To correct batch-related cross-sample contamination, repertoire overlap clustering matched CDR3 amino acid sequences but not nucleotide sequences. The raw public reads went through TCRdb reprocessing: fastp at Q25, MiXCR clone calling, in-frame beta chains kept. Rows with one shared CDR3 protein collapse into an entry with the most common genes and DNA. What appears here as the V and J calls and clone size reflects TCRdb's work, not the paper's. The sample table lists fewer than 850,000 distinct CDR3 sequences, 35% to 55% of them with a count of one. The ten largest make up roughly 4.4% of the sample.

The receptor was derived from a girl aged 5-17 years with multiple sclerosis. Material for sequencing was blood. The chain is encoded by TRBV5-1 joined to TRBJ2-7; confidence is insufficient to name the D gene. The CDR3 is CASSLGAGFYEQYF. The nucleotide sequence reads TGCGCCAGCAGCTTGGGGGCCGGGTTCTACGAGCAGTACTTC.